A selection of T cell receptor beta chains follows, all from one sample in a study of T-cell memory formation after mild COVID-19. One entry per CDR3 protein results from TCRdb running MiXCR on the 5' RACE reads. Among roughly 320,000 distinct CDR3 sequences listed, 25% to 30% were seen once. The sample comprised PBMCs or a T cell subset sorted from them (not recorded which). Receptor source: an adult woman who had mild COVID-19 (a few samples of this study predate the infection). Cell type and time point are not known. Both conserved end residues are part of each CDR3. D genes are given only for firm matches. Only some rows state a clone size, as once, few, many or a class for expanded clones.

>TRBJ1-2|few|-|TRBV30
CAWGGGFSYGYTF
TGTGCCTGGGGAGGGGGTTTTAGCTATGGCTACACCTTC
>TRBJ1-2|-|-|TRBV4-1
CASSAGTLSGGYTF
TGCGCCAGCAGCGCCGGCACACTCTCCGGTGGCTACACCTTC
>TRBJ2-1|-|TRBD2|TRBV24-1
CATSDLTDGRAWEQFF
TGTGCCACCAGTGATTTGACTGACGGGAGGGCGTGGGAGCAGTTCTTC
>TRBJ2-7|few|-|TRBV12-3/TRBV12-4
CASSHGLTYEQYF
TGTGCCAGCAGTCACGGACTGACCTACGAGCAGTACTTC
>TRBJ2-3|once|TRBD2|TRBV7-2
CASSCEERDGTDTQYF
TGTGCCAGCAGCTGTGAGGAGCGGGATGGCACAGATACGCAGTATTTT
>TRBJ1-2|-|-|TRBV5-1
CASSLGQIYGYTF
TGTGCCAGCAGTTTAGGACAGATCTATGGCTACACCTTC
>TRBJ2-5|few|-|TRBV29-1
CSVPAVQETQYF
TGCAGCGTTCCGGCGGTCCAAGAGACCCAGTACTTC
>TRBJ1-6|few|TRBD1|TRBV5-1
CASSARDRKNSPLHF
TGCGCCAGCAGCGCCCGGGACAGGAAGAATTCACCCCTCCACTTT
>TRBJ2-1|few|-|TRBV6-5
CASSYEAYPNEQFF
TGTGCCAGCAGTTACGAAGCATACCCCAATGAGCAGTTCTTC
>TRBJ2-7|-|-|TRBV28
CASSSRQESYEQYF
TGTGCCAGCAGTTCAAGACAGGAATCCTACGAGCAGTACTTC